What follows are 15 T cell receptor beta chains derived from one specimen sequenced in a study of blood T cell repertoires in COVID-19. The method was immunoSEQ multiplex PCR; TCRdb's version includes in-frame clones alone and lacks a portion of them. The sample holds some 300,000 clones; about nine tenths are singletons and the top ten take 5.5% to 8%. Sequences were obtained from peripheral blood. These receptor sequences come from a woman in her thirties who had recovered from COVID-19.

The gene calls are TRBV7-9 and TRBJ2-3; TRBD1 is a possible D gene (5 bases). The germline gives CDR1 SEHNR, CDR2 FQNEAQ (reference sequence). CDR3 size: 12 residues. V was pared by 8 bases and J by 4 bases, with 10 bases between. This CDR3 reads CASEFRADTQYF. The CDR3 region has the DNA TGTGCCAGCGAGTTCAGGGCAGATACGCAGTATTTT.

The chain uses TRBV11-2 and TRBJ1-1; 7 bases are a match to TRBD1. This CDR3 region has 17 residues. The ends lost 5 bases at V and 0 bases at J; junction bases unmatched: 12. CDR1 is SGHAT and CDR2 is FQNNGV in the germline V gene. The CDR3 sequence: CASSQHRGPGVNTEAFF. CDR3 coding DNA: TGTGCCAGCAGCCAACACAGGGGCCCCGGGGTGAACACTGAAGCTTTCTTT.

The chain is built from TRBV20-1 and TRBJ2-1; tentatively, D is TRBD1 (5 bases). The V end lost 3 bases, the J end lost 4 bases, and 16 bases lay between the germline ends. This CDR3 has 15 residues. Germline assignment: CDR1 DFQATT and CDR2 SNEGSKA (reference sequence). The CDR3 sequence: CSASLVAGRYNEQFF. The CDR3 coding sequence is TGCAGTGCTAGTTTAGTTGCAGGGCGATACAATGAGCAGTTCTTC.

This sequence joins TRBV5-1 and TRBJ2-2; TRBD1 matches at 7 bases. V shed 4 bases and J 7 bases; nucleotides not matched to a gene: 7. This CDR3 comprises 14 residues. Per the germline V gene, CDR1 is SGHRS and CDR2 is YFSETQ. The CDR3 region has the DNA TGCGCCAGCAGCCAAGGGGGCGTTGGCGGGGAGCTGTTTTTT. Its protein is CASSQGGVGGELFF.

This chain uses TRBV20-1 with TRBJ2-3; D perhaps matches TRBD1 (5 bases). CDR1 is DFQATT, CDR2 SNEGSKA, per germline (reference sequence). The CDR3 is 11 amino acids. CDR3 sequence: CSPAGLDTQYF. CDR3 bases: TGCAGCCCCGCAGGGTTAGATACGCAGTATTTT.

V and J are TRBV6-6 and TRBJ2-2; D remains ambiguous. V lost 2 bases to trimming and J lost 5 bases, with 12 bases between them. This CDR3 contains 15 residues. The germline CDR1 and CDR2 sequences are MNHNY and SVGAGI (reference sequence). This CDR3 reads CASSYQSLGTGELFF. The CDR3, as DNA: TGTGCCAGCAGTTACCAGTCCCTTGGTACCGGGGAGCTGTTTTTT.

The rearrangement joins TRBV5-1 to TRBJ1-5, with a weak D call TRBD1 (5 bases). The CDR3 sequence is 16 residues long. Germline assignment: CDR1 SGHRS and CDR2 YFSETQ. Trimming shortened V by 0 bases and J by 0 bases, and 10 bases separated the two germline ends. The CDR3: CASSLDSRDSNQPQHF. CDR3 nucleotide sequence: TGCGCCAGCAGCTTGGATAGCAGGGATAGCAATCAGCCCCAGCATTTT. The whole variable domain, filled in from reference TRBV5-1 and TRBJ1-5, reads KAGVTQTPRYLIKTRGQQVTLSCSPISGHRSVSWYQQTPGQGLQFLFEYFSETQRNKGNFPGRFSGRQFSNSRSEMNVSTLELGDSALYLCASSLDSRDSNQPQHFGDGTRLSIL.

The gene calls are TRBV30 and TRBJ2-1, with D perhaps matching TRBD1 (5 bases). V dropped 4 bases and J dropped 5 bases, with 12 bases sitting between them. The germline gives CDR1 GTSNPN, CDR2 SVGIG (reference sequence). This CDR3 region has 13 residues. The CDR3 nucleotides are TGTGCCTGGACCACCACAGGTAACAATGAGCAGTTCTTC. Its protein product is CAWTTTGNNEQFF.

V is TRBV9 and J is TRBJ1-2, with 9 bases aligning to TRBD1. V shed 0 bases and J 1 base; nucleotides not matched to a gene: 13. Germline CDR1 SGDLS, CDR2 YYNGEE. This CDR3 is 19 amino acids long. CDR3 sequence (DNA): TGTGCCAGCAGCGTAGCTGTTCGGGGACAGGGACCCTTTAACTATGGCTACACCTTC. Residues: CASSVAVRGQGPFNYGYTF.

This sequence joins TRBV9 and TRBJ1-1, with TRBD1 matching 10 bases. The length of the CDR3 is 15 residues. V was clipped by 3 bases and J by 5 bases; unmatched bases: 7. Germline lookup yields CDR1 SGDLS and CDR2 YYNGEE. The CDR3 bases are TGTGCCAGCAGCGCCCGACAGGGGGCGGGTACTGAAGCTTTCTTT. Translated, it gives CASSARQGAGTEAFF.

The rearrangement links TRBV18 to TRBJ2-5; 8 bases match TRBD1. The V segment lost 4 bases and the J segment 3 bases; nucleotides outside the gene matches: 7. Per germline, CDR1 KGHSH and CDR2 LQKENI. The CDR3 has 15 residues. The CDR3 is CASSRYRGSEETQYF. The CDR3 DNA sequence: TGTGCCAGCTCACGTTACAGGGGGTCGGAAGAGACCCAGTACTTC.

The CDR3 nucleotides read TGTGCCAGCAGCCAGGGCGGGTACGGCAATCAGCCCCAGCATTTT. Protein product: CASSQGGYGNQPQHF. This chain links TRBV3-1 (or the pseudogene TRBV3-2) with TRBJ1-5; D remains unclear. The germline V gene has CDR1 LGHDT and CDR2 YNNKEL (reference sequence). The CDR3 contains 15 residues. The V and J ends lost 3 bases and 2 bases respectively, with 11 bases between them.

The DNA for the CDR3 is TGTGCCAGCAGCTCGGGGACACTTACTAATGAAAAACTGTTTTTT. The encoded protein is CASSSGTLTNEKLFF. The chain employs TRBV11-2 and TRBJ1-4, with D perhaps TRBD1 (6 bases). The ends were cut back, 4 bases at V and 2 bases at J, with 11 bases in the middle. CDR3 length: 15 residues. Germline-derived CDR1 and CDR2 are SGHAT and FQNNGV.

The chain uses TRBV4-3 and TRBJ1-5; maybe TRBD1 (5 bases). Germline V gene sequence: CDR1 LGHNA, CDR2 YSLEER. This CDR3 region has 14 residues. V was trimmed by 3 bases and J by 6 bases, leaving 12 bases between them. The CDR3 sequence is CASSQRAGGQPQHF. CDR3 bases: TGCGCCAGCAGCCAGCGCGCGGGGGGTCAGCCCCAGCATTTT.

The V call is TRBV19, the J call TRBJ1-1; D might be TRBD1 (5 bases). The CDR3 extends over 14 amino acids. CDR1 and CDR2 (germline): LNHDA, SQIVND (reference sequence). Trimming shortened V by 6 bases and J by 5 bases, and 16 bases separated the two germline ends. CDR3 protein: CASSPIARGTEAFF. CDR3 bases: TGTGCCAGTAGCCCCATCGCTAGGGGAACTGAAGCTTTCTTT.